This is a list of T cell receptor beta chains from one sample in a study of T cells in Graves' hyperthyroidism and ophthalmopathy. One entry per CDR3 protein results from TCRdb running MiXCR on the multiplex PCR reads. The sample shows approximately 360,000 distinct CDR3 sequences, roughly 25% of them seen only once. Sequenced: blood. These receptors were obtained from a man between 50 and 59 years old with Graves' hyperthyroidism. CDR3s include the opening cysteine and the closing phenylalanine or tryptophan. D genes are given only for firm matches. A clone size is listed for some rows: how often the clone was seen (once, few, many), or a class if it is expanded.

D gene: NA; V gene: TRBV24-1; clone size: many; J gene: TRBJ2-3; CDR3 protein: CATSETLGTDTQYF; CDR3 DNA: TGTGCCACCAGTGAAACTCTAGGCACAGATACGCAGTATTTT
D gene: TRBD2; V gene: TRBV12-3/TRBV12-4; clone size: many; J gene: TRBJ2-1; CDR3 protein: CASSPGTRYNEQFF; CDR3 DNA: TGTGCCAGCAGTCCCGGGACTAGGTACAATGAGCAGTTCTTC
D gene: NA; V gene: TRBV6-2/TRBV6-3; clone size: NA; J gene: TRBJ2-3; CDR3 protein: CASSYTKPTDTQYF; CDR3 DNA: TGTGCCAGCAGTTACACGAAACCCACAGATACGCAGTATTTT
D gene: NA; V gene: TRBV20-1; clone size: NA; J gene: TRBJ1-3; CDR3 protein: CSAVRSNSGNTIYF; CDR3 DNA: TGCAGTGCGGTTAGATCCAACTCTGGAAACACCATATATTTT
D gene: TRBD2; V gene: TRBV20-1; clone size: few; J gene: TRBJ2-7; CDR3 protein: CSASFLAGGGSYEQYF; CDR3 DNA: TGCAGTGCTAGTTTCCTAGCGGGAGGGGGTTCCTACGAGCAGTACTTC
D gene: TRBD1; V gene: TRBV7-9; clone size: many; J gene: TRBJ2-7; CDR3 protein: CASSFAGQGFYEQYF; CDR3 DNA: TGTGCCAGCAGCTTTGCGGGACAGGGCTTCTACGAGCAGTACTTC
D gene: NA; V gene: TRBV13; clone size: NA; J gene: TRBJ2-5; CDR3 protein: CASSLLGIGQETQYF; CDR3 DNA: TGTGCCAGCAGCTTATTGGGGATCGGGCAAGAGACCCAGTACTTC
D gene: NA; V gene: TRBV2; clone size: few; J gene: TRBJ2-5; CDR3 protein: CASREKTQYF; CDR3 DNA: TGTGCCAGCAGGGAGAAGACCCAGTACTTC
D gene: NA; V gene: TRBV20-1; clone size: few; J gene: TRBJ1-2; CDR3 protein: CSARGNSYTF; CDR3 DNA: TGCAGTGCTAGAGGCAACAGCTACACCTTC
D gene: TRBD2; V gene: TRBV10-3; clone size: NA; J gene: TRBJ2-5; CDR3 protein: CAISGGGTTQETQYF; CDR3 DNA: TGTGCCATCAGTGGCGGGGGAACCACCCAAGAGACCCAGTACTTC
D gene: NA; V gene: TRBV7-6; clone size: few; J gene: TRBJ1-5; CDR3 protein: CASSLEDQPQHF; CDR3 DNA: TGTGCCAGCAGCTTAGAGGATCAGCCCCAGCATTTT
D gene: NA; V gene: TRBV29-1; clone size: few; J gene: TRBJ2-1; CDR3 protein: CSVEDSTGLSGEQFF; CDR3 DNA: TGCAGCGTTGAAGATTCTACGGGGCTCTCCGGGGAGCAGTTCTTC
D gene: TRBD2; V gene: TRBV20-1; clone size: few; J gene: TRBJ2-1; CDR3 protein: CSARDVAGGPKGEQFF; CDR3 DNA: TGCAGTGCTAGAGATGTAGCGGGAGGGCCTAAGGGTGAGCAGTTCTTC
D gene: NA; V gene: TRBV7-9; clone size: few; J gene: TRBJ1-4; CDR3 protein: CASRRGTQEKLFF; CDR3 DNA: TGTGCCAGCAGACGTGGGACACAGGAAAAACTGTTTTTT
D gene: NA; V gene: TRBV7-7; clone size: few; J gene: TRBJ2-5; CDR3 protein: CASSLEMGPVPGRETQYF; CDR3 DNA: TGTGCTAGCAGCTTAGAGATGGGACCCGTGCCCGGACGGGAGACCCAGTACTTC
D gene: NA; V gene: TRBV20-1; clone size: few; J gene: TRBJ2-4; CDR3 protein: CSARVLAASDIQYF; CDR3 DNA: TGCAGTGCTAGAGTATTGGCAGCCTCGGACATTCAGTACTTC
D gene: TRBD2; V gene: TRBV12-3/TRBV12-4; clone size: many; J gene: TRBJ2-1; CDR3 protein: CASSLLPRSGPGAGVQFF; CDR3 DNA: TGTGCCAGCAGTTTACTCCCTAGGTCTGGCCCGGGAGCGGGAGTGCAGTTCTTC
D gene: NA; V gene: TRBV3-1; clone size: NA; J gene: TRBJ2-7; CDR3 protein: CASSWGSDYNEQYF; CDR3 DNA: TGCGCCAGCTCCTGGGGTAGCGACTACAATGAGCAGTACTTC
D gene: NA; V gene: TRBV6-1; clone size: many; J gene: TRBJ2-1; CDR3 protein: CASRNGFYNEQFF; CDR3 DNA: TGTGCCAGCAGGAACGGGTTTTACAATGAGCAGTTCTTC
D gene: NA; V gene: TRBV28; clone size: few; J gene: TRBJ2-7; CDR3 protein: CASSFKGREVPEQYF; CDR3 DNA: TGTGCCAGCAGTTTTAAAGGCAGGGAGGTCCCCGAGCAGTACTTC
D gene: NA; V gene: TRBV15; clone size: NA; J gene: TRBJ2-2; CDR3 protein: CATSRAGAAGELFF; CDR3 DNA: TGTGCCACCAGCAGAGCCGGGGCAGCCGGGGAGCTGTTTTTT
D gene: NA; V gene: TRBV29-1; clone size: NA; J gene: TRBJ2-1; CDR3 protein: CSAAPGKHHNEQFF; CDR3 DNA: TGCAGCGCCGCCCCGGGAAAGCACCACAATGAGCAGTTCTTC
D gene: NA; V gene: TRBV10-2; clone size: NA; J gene: TRBJ2-7; CDR3 protein: CASSESGSPGVYEQYF; CDR3 DNA: TGCGCCAGCAGTGAGTCTGGGTCCCCTGGAGTCTACGAGCAGTACTTC
D gene: NA; V gene: TRBV5-1; clone size: NA; J gene: TRBJ2-2; CDR3 protein: CASSLLSAGTGELFF; CDR3 DNA: TGCGCCAGCAGCTTGCTTTCGGCTGGGACCGGGGAGCTGTTTTTT
D gene: TRBD2; V gene: TRBV20-1; clone size: NA; J gene: TRBJ2-3; CDR3 protein: CSAPNLAGAGHRTDTQYF; CDR3 DNA: TGCAGTGCTCCAAACCTAGCGGGAGCTGGTCACAGGACAGATACGCAGTATTTT
D gene: TRBD2; V gene: TRBV28; clone size: many; J gene: TRBJ2-5; CDR3 protein: CASSFYTSGQETQYF; CDR3 DNA: TGTGCCAGCAGTTTCTATACTAGCGGCCAAGAGACCCAGTACTTC
D gene: NA; V gene: TRBV10-3; clone size: many; J gene: TRBJ1-2; CDR3 protein: CAISESRRVRDSFYGYTF; CDR3 DNA: TGTGCCATCAGTGAGTCTCGCAGGGTCCGCGACAGCTTCTATGGCTACACCTTC
D gene: NA; V gene: TRBV9; clone size: NA; J gene: TRBJ2-5; CDR3 protein: CASSVDWRETQYF; CDR3 DNA: TGTGCCAGCAGCGTTGATTGGCGAGAGACCCAGTACTTC
D gene: NA; V gene: TRBV29-1; clone size: NA; J gene: TRBJ2-7; CDR3 protein: CSVETGTAYEQYF; CDR3 DNA: TGCAGCGTTGAAACAGGGACTGCCTACGAGCAGTACTTC
D gene: NA; V gene: TRBV27; clone size: many; J gene: TRBJ2-3; CDR3 protein: CASSYQTSTDTQYF; CDR3 DNA: TGTGCCAGCAGTTACCAGACTAGTACAGATACGCAGTATTTT
D gene: NA; V gene: TRBV12-3/TRBV12-4; clone size: many; J gene: TRBJ2-3; CDR3 protein: CASRRSLADTAGASTDTQYF; CDR3 DNA: TGTGCCAGCAGGCGAAGCCTAGCGGATACCGCGGGGGCTAGCACAGATACGCAGTATTTT
D gene: NA; V gene: TRBV5-1; clone size: NA; J gene: TRBJ2-3; CDR3 protein: CASSLRGQTLLDTQYF; CDR3 DNA: TGCGCCAGCAGCTTAAGAGGGCAGACTCTTCTAGATACGCAGTATTTT
D gene: TRBD2; V gene: TRBV11-2; clone size: many; J gene: TRBJ2-7; CDR3 protein: CASSLASGMGEQYF; CDR3 DNA: TGTGCCAGCAGCTTAGCCAGCGGGATGGGCGAGCAGTACTTC
D gene: TRBD2; V gene: TRBV20-1; clone size: NA; J gene: TRBJ2-5; CDR3 protein: CSAHPPGLAGETQYF; CDR3 DNA: TGCAGTGCACACCCACCGGGACTAGCGGGAGAGACCCAGTACTTC
D gene: TRBD2; V gene: TRBV11-1; clone size: NA; J gene: TRBJ2-7; CDR3 protein: CASSLKLAGGPSYEQYF; CDR3 DNA: TGTGCCAGCAGCTTAAAACTAGCGGGAGGGCCCAGCTACGAGCAGTACTTC
D gene: NA; V gene: TRBV12-3/TRBV12-4; clone size: NA; J gene: TRBJ1-2; CDR3 protein: CASTSPSRNYGYTF; CDR3 DNA: TGTGCCAGCACCTCCCCGTCGCGTAACTATGGCTACACCTTC
D gene: NA; V gene: TRBV4-1; clone size: NA; J gene: TRBJ2-7; CDR3 protein: CASSQEPQRNYEQYF; CDR3 DNA: TGCGCCAGCAGCCAAGAACCCCAGCGAAACTACGAGCAGTACTTC
D gene: NA; V gene: TRBV2; clone size: many; J gene: TRBJ2-2; CDR3 protein: CASSESRRTGELFF; CDR3 DNA: TGTGCCAGCAGTGAGAGTAGAAGGACCGGGGAGCTGTTTTTT
D gene: TRBD2; V gene: TRBV20-1; clone size: few; J gene: TRBJ2-1; CDR3 protein: CSAPGLAGSSYNEQFF; CDR3 DNA: TGCAGTGCGCCGGGTTTAGCGGGGAGCTCCTACAATGAGCAGTTCTTC
D gene: NA; V gene: TRBV20-1; clone size: NA; J gene: TRBJ2-7; CDR3 protein: CSASPSGVSYEQYF; CDR3 DNA: TGCAGTGCTAGCCCCTCGGGAGTATCCTACGAGCAGTACTTC
D gene: TRBD2; V gene: TRBV5-8; clone size: many; J gene: TRBJ2-1; CDR3 protein: CASSLGDYSGNEQFF; CDR3 DNA: TGTGCCAGCAGCTTGGGGGACTATTCGGGCAATGAGCAGTTCTTC
D gene: TRBD2; V gene: TRBV24-1; clone size: NA; J gene: TRBJ2-1; CDR3 protein: CATSGPGLANNEQFF; CDR3 DNA: TGTGCCACCAGTGGGCCGGGACTAGCGAACAATGAGCAGTTCTTC
D gene: NA; V gene: TRBV15; clone size: few; J gene: TRBJ2-5; CDR3 protein: CATSRDSGETQYF; CDR3 DNA: TGTGCCACCAGCAGAGATTCAGGAGAGACCCAGTACTTC
D gene: TRBD2; V gene: TRBV5-1; clone size: many; J gene: TRBJ2-7; CDR3 protein: CASSPSGGGYEQYF; CDR3 DNA: TGCGCCAGCAGCCCTAGCGGGGGAGGATACGAGCAGTACTTC
D gene: NA; V gene: TRBV20-1; clone size: many; J gene: TRBJ2-7; CDR3 protein: CSASLLASYEQYF; CDR3 DNA: TGCAGTGCTAGCTTACTAGCTTCCTACGAGCAGTACTTC
D gene: NA; V gene: TRBV12-3/TRBV12-4; clone size: many; J gene: TRBJ1-1; CDR3 protein: CASSVENTEAFF; CDR3 DNA: TGTGCCAGCAGTGTAGAGAACACTGAAGCTTTCTTT
D gene: TRBD1; V gene: TRBV20-1; clone size: NA; J gene: TRBJ2-5; CDR3 protein: CSAGDREVETQYF; CDR3 DNA: TGCAGTGCCGGGGACAGGGAAGTAGAGACCCAGTACTTC
D gene: NA; V gene: TRBV27; clone size: few; J gene: TRBJ2-5; CDR3 protein: CASLGRAFQETQYF; CDR3 DNA: TGTGCCAGCTTGGGCCGGGCGTTCCAAGAGACCCAGTACTTC
D gene: TRBD1; V gene: TRBV28; clone size: NA; J gene: TRBJ1-4; CDR3 protein: CASSLGTGLFEKLFF; CDR3 DNA: TGTGCCAGCAGTTTAGGGACAGGGTTATTCGAAAAACTGTTTTTT
D gene: TRBD1; V gene: TRBV28; clone size: many; J gene: TRBJ1-1; CDR3 protein: CASSTTGKGTEAFF; CDR3 DNA: TGTGCCAGCAGTACGACAGGGAAGGGCACTGAAGCTTTCTTT
D gene: TRBD1; V gene: TRBV5-6; clone size: NA; J gene: TRBJ2-1; CDR3 protein: CASSLQGPRYNEQFF; CDR3 DNA: TGTGCCAGCAGCTTACAGGGGCCCCGCTACAATGAGCAGTTCTTC
D gene: TRBD1; V gene: TRBV2; clone size: many; J gene: TRBJ2-7; CDR3 protein: CASSGSLTGGSYEQYF; CDR3 DNA: TGTGCCAGCAGTGGCAGCCTGACAGGGGGTTCCTACGAGCAGTACTTC
D gene: TRBD2; V gene: TRBV7-7; clone size: NA; J gene: TRBJ2-7; CDR3 protein: CASSLEAGGSYEQYF; CDR3 DNA: TGTGCTAGCAGCTTGGAAGCGGGAGGTTCCTACGAGCAGTACTTC
D gene: NA; V gene: TRBV5-1; clone size: NA; J gene: TRBJ2-3; CDR3 protein: CASSLSQGTDTQYF; CDR3 DNA: TGCGCCAGCAGCTTGTCCCAAGGCACAGATACGCAGTATTTT
D gene: NA; V gene: TRBV30; clone size: NA; J gene: TRBJ1-1; CDR3 protein: CAWSVRENTEAFF; CDR3 DNA: TGTGCCTGGAGTGTACGAGAGAACACTGAAGCTTTCTTT